These 32 T cell receptor beta chains were sequenced from one sample in a study of early stage breast cancer tumors. Profiling relied on immunoSEQ multiplex PCR, and the TCRdb table lists in-frame clones only, not all of them. This sample yields about 48,000 clones, of which around 83% are seen a single time; about 1.3% belongs to the top ten. Sequenced: blood. The receptor set was obtained from a person aged 45-60 years with breast cancer.

This chain uses TRBV9 with TRBJ2-3; D might be TRBD2 (5 bases). Germline values: CDR1 SGDLS, CDR2 YYNGEE. The CDR3 loop spans 15 amino acids. Deletions cut 1 base from V and 5 bases from J, with 14 bases between. CDR3 amino acids: CASSVSSLAIDTQYF. The CDR3 DNA is TGTGCCAGCAGCGTATCTAGTCTAGCAATAGATACGCAGTATTTT.

Sample share makes this clone medium-sized. The chain employs TRBV4-3 and TRBJ2-6; 7 nucleotides align to TRBD2. This CDR3 is 17 amino acids long. The V gene's germline CDR1 is LGHNA and CDR2 YSLEER. With V trimmed by 0 bases and J by 1 base, 3 bases remained unmatched. CDR3 sequence: CASSQEGGGSGANVLTF. The CDR3, as DNA: TGCGCCAGCAGCCAAGAGGGGGGAGGGTCTGGGGCCAACGTCCTGACTTTC.

Details on this clone: An end of the junction does not agree with germline; a read error may underlie this. V usage is TRBV7-7 and J usage is TRBJ1-3, with no clear D. The CDR3 totals 17 residues. From germline, CDR1 is SSHAT and CDR2 FNYEAQ (reference sequence). The CDR3 sequence: CASSPAPQNLFGNTIYF. In DNA form, the CDR3 reads TGTGCTAGCAGTCCCGCCCCCCAGAACCTCTTTGGAAACACCATATATTTT.

This chain connects TRBV5-1 to TRBJ2-5; a possible D gene is TRBD1 (6 bases). V was shortened by 2 bases and J by 5 bases, with 13 bases between the two germline ends. Germline CDR1 SGHRS, CDR2 YFSETQ. The CDR3 is made up of 14 amino acids. The CDR3 loop is CASSLRGSGETQYF. The CDR3, as DNA: TGCGCCAGCAGCTTAAGGGGGTCCGGGGAGACCCAGTACTTC.

The chain has TRBV5-1 and TRBJ1-4; D might be TRBD1 (6 bases). The CDR3 runs to 15 residues. Germline CDR1 is SGHRS and CDR2 is YFSETQ. V was pared by 2 bases and J by 3 bases, with 11 bases between. CDR3 region: CASSFQGHPNEKLFF. CDR3 nucleotides: TGCGCCAGCAGCTTCCAGGGGCACCCTAATGAAAAACTGTTTTTT.

This chain connects TRBV4-3 to TRBJ1-4, with 7 bases matching TRBD1. V lost 0 bases to trimming and J lost 7 bases; unmatched junction nucleotides: 8. Germline CDR1 and CDR2: LGHNA and YSLEER. The CDR3 is made up of 16 amino acids. The CDR3 loop is CASSQEGGGEAEKLFF. The CDR3 DNA follows: TGCGCCAGCAGCCAAGAAGGGGGCGGGGAGGCTGAAAAACTGTTTTTT.

The chain carries TRBV7-2 and TRBJ1-3; D may be TRBD1 (5 bases). From germline, CDR1 is SGHTA and CDR2 FQGNSA. V was trimmed by 3 bases and J by 4 bases, leaving 13 bases between them. There are 15 residues in the CDR3. The CDR3, as DNA: TGTGCCAGCAGCTTTCAGGCGGGGGTGGGAAACACCATATATTTT. Protein: CASSFQAGVGNTIYF.

V gene TRBV6-5 combines with J gene TRBJ1-5; a possible D gene is TRBD1 (5 bases). Trimming shortened V by 6 bases and J by 7 bases, and 13 bases separated the two germline ends. Germline lookup yields CDR1 MNHEY and CDR2 SVGAGI. The CDR3 covers 13 residues. The CDR3 DNA reads as TGTGCCAGCAGCGTATGGGACGGCCAGCCCCAGCATTTT. As protein: CASSVWDGQPQHF.

This chain joins TRBV7-9 and TRBJ1-4, with 9 bases lining up with TRBD1. Germline CDR1 and CDR2: SEHNR and FQNEAQ (reference sequence). The CDR3 sequence is 15 residues long. Trimming removed 5 bases from V and 7 bases from J; junction bases left unmatched: 8. For the CDR3, the DNA is TGTGCCAGCAGCCCGGGACAGGGCGAGGGTGAAAAACTGTTTTTT. Translated: CASSPGQGEGEKLFF. Variable domain in full (rest from reference TRBV7-9 and TRBJ1-4): DTGVSQNPRHKITKRGQNVTFRCDPISEHNRLYWYRQTLGQGPEFLTYFQNEAQLEKSRLLSDRFSAERPKGSFSTLEIQRTEQGDSAMYLCASSPGQGEGEKLFFGSGTQLSVL.

The V and J genes are TRBV29-1 and TRBJ2-7, with D perhaps TRBD1 or TRBD2 (5 bases each). Trimming took off 6 bases at V and 5 bases at J, with 11 bases between the two ends. Germline CDR1 and CDR2: SQVTM and ANQGSEA. The length of the CDR3 is 11 residues. The chain's CDR3 is CSVRLGDEQYF. The CDR3 DNA reads as TGCAGCGTCAGGCTGGGGGACGAGCAGTACTTC.

The gene calls are TRBV27 and TRBJ1-2; 10 nucleotides align to TRBD1. The CDR3 extends over 13 amino acids. Germline loops: CDR1 MNHEY, CDR2 SMNVEV (reference sequence). Trimming cost V 5 bases and J 6 bases; bases outside gene matches: 3. This CDR3 is CASSDGTGDGYTF. The CDR3 nucleotides are TGTGCCAGCAGTGACGGGACAGGGGATGGCTACACCTTC.

In the case of this clone: One end of the junction fails to match germline, which may point to a read error. The gene calls are TRBV4-1 and TRBJ2-7; 8 positions match TRBD1. Germline V CDR1 and CDR2: MGHRA, YSYEKL. CDR3 length equals 14 residues. The CDR3 reads CASSPDRVGGLREF. Written as DNA, the CDR3 is TGCGCCAGCAGCCCGGACAGGGTGGGGGGCTTGCGTGAATTC.

The chain carries TRBV27 and TRBJ1-4, with 7 bases that match TRBD1. V lost 2 bases and J lost 5; bases outside the gene matches: 5. The CDR3 is 15 residues long. From germline, CDR1 is MNHEY and CDR2 SMNVEV (reference sequence). As DNA, the CDR3 is TGTGCCAGCAGTTTAGGATCACAGGGGAATGAAAAACTGTTTTTT. Protein sequence: CASSLGSQGNEKLFF.

The V and J genes are TRBV29-1 and TRBJ2-5, with TRBD1 as a possible D gene (5 bases). The germline V and J ends were trimmed by 8 bases and 5 bases, with 12 bases remaining between them. Germline-derived CDR1 and CDR2 are SQVTM and ANQGSEA. CDR3 length: 11 amino acids. CDR3 DNA: TGCAGCAGCAGGGTACATGAGACCCAGTACTTC. Encoded protein: CSSRVHETQYF.

This chain joins TRBV10-2 and TRBJ2-2; D perhaps matches TRBD1 (6 bases). The germline CDR1 and CDR2 sequences are WSHSY and SAAADI. The ends were cut back, 0 bases at V and 4 bases at J, with 18 bases in the middle. The CDR3 spans 18 residues. For the CDR3, the DNA is TGCGCCAGCAGTGAGTCGTTCCGGACAGCGGTGATCACCGGGGAGCTGTTTTTT. It yields the protein CASSESFRTAVITGELFF.

The chain recombines TRBV12-5 with TRBJ1-4; D remains ambiguous. CDR1 and CDR2 from the germline V gene are LGHNT and FRNRAP. V shed 4 bases and J shed 8 bases, with 11 bases lying between them. The CDR3 sequence is 13 residues long. The CDR3 loop is CASGSDLGEKLFF. CDR3 nucleotides: TGTGCTAGTGGTTCTGACCTTGGAGAAAAACTGTTTTTT.

The chain combines TRBV6-1 with TRBJ1-1; TRBD1 aligns across 7 bases. J gave up 4 bases and V 6 bases, and 11 bases lay outside the gene matches. Looked up from germline, CDR1 is MNHNS and CDR2 is SASEGT. This CDR3 is 15 amino acids long. In DNA form, the CDR3 reads TGTGCCAGCAGCCCATTGACAGGGAGGGGCACTGAAGCTTTCTTT. It encodes CASSPLTGRGTEAFF.

V and J are TRBV2 and TRBJ2-6; D remains unclear. The CDR3 extends over 15 amino acids. CDR1 SNHLY and CDR2 FYNNEI come from the germline V gene. V lost 5 bases, J lost 0 bases, and 8 bases lay in between. The CDR3 reads CASSRSSSGANVLTF. The CDR3, as DNA: TGTGCCAGCAGTAGGAGTAGCTCTGGGGCCAACGTCCTGACTTTC.

This clone was seen only a few times. The genes are TRBV5-8 and TRBJ1-4; TRBD1 might be the D (5 bases). V lost 5 bases and J 16 bases, leaving 18 bases between the germline ends. CDR3 size: 12 residues. Germline V gives CDR1 SGHTS, CDR2 YDEGEE. CDR3 residues: CASREGWGRSFF. The DNA for the CDR3 is TGTGCCAGCAGGGAAGGATGGGGCAGATCGTTTTTT.

This clone appeared a single time. The chain employs TRBV5-5 and TRBJ1-1; D gene uncertain. CDR1 and CDR2 from the germline V gene are SGHKS and YYEKEE (reference sequence). The CDR3 is made up of 13 amino acids. V gave up 0 bases and J gave up 7 bases, with 10 bases separating them. CDR3 DNA sequence: TGTGCCAGCAGCTTGGTGACTGGGATTGAAGCTTTCTTT. Translation: CASSLVTGIEAFF.

CDR3 loop: CASSPRGSGGSNTQYF. The CDR3 DNA sequence: TGTGCCAGCAGCCCTCGGGGTAGCGGGGGCTCAAATACGCAGTATTTT. V is TRBV7-8 and J is TRBJ2-3; 9 bases agree with TRBD2. V was pared by 5 bases and J by 7 bases, with 13 bases of the junction left unmatched. Germline assignment: CDR1 SGHVS and CDR2 FQNEAQ. The CDR3 extends over 16 amino acids.

This chain links TRBV5-4 with TRBJ2-2, with D possibly being TRBD1 (6 bases). V dropped 0 bases and J dropped 1 base, with 10 bases sitting between them. The CDR3 runs to 16 residues. Germline assignment: CDR1 SGHNT and CDR2 YYREEE (reference sequence). The DNA for the CDR3 is TGTGCCAGCAGCTTGGGAGGGGACAAGAACACCGGGGAGCTGTTTTTT. Its protein is CASSLGGDKNTGELFF. Filled out from reference TRBV5-4 and TRBJ2-2, the complete variable domain reads ETGVTQSPTHLIKTRGQQVTLRCSSQSGHNTVSWYQQALGQGPQFIFQYYREEENGRGNFPPRFSGLQFPNYSSELNVNALELDDSALYLCASSLGGDKNTGELFFGEGSRLTVL.

The chain joins TRBV18 to TRBJ1-1; possibly TRBD1 for D (5 bases). The CDR3 is 14 amino acids. Trimming removed 2 bases at V and 1 base at J, with 8 bases between. Germline V gene sequence: CDR1 KGHSH, CDR2 LQKENI. The CDR3 loop is CASSPGAQNTEAFF. For the CDR3, the DNA is TGTGCCAGCTCACCAGGGGCACAGAACACTGAAGCTTTCTTT. Using reference TRBV18 and TRBJ1-1 for the parts outside the CDR3, the full variable domain is NAGVMQNPRHLVRRRGQEARLRCSPMKGHSHVYWYRQLPEEGLKFMVYLQKENIIDESGMPKERFSAEFPKEGPSILRIQQVVRGDSAAYFCASSPGAQNTEAFFGQGTRLTVV.

This clone showed up just a few times. This sequence joins TRBV7-3 and TRBJ1-1; TRBD1 is a possible D gene (6 bases). This CDR3 comprises 13 residues. In germline, CDR1 is SGHTA, CDR2 FQGTGA. Deletions cut 4 bases from V and 1 base from J, with 7 bases between. The CDR3 protein is CASSSTGNTEAFF. CDR3 DNA sequence: TGTGCCAGCAGCTCGACAGGGAACACTGAAGCTTTCTTT.

V usage is TRBV20-1 and J usage is TRBJ1-1, with D hard to call. V was clipped by 5 bases and J by 3 bases, with 7 bases between them. Germline V gene lookup returns CDR1 DFQATT and CDR2 SNEGSKA (reference sequence). CDR3 length equals 11 residues. The CDR3 sequence is CSAWEDTEAFF. CDR3 sequence (DNA): TGCAGTGCTTGGGAAGACACTGAAGCTTTCTTT.

V is TRBV28 and J is TRBJ2-1; 10 bases fit TRBD1. The CDR3 sequence is 17 residues long. From germline, CDR1 is MDHEN and CDR2 SYDVKM. Trimming took 5 bases from V and 4 from J; bases not matched to a gene: 11. CDR3 sequence reads: CASSPTAGTGVYNEQFF. The CDR3 bases are TGTGCCAGCAGTCCCACCGCCGGGACAGGGGTTTACAATGAGCAGTTCTTC. Variable domain in full (rest from reference TRBV28 and TRBJ2-1): DVKVTQSSRYLVKRTGEKVFLECVQDMDHENMFWYRQDPGLGLRLIYFSYDVKMKEKGDIPEGYSVSREKKERFSLILESASTNQTSMYLCASSPTAGTGVYNEQFFGPGTRLTVL.

J is TRBJ2-7 and V is TRBV6-6; 10 bases match TRBD1. CDR3 length: 14 residues. With V trimmed by 6 bases and J by 4 bases, 6 bases remained unmatched. CDR1 is MNHNY and CDR2 is SVGAGI in the germline V gene (reference sequence). The chain's CDR3 is CASRPTGGVYEQYF. DNA for the CDR3: TGTGCCAGCAGACCGACAGGGGGCGTATACGAGCAGTACTTC.

The rearrangement links TRBV30 to TRBJ1-6; no clear D. CDR1 and CDR2 (germline): GTSNPN, SVGIG (reference sequence). The V and J ends lost 0 bases and 0 bases respectively, with 12 bases between them. CDR3 length: 17 residues. The CDR3 nucleotides read TGTGCCTGGAGTGTACAACAGTTTAGCTCCTATAATTCACCCCTCCACTTT. This gives the protein CAWSVQQFSSYNSPLHF.

The V gene is TRBV6-5, the J gene TRBJ2-7, with TRBD1 as a possible D gene (6 bases). Trimming removed 0 bases from V and 1 base from J, with 10 bases in between. The CDR3 has 15 amino acids. Germline loops: CDR1 MNHEY, CDR2 SVGAGI. CDR3 residues: CASSYSYRDSYEQYF. Here the CDR3 DNA reads TGTGCCAGCAGTTACTCCTACAGGGATTCCTACGAGCAGTACTTC.

This clone appeared a few times. This rearrangement joins TRBV10-3 to TRBJ1-5; D gene ambiguous. The CDR3 extends over 15 amino acids. Deletions cut 6 bases from V and 1 base from J, with 13 bases between. CDR1 is ENHRY and CDR2 is SYGVKD in the germline V gene. Here the CDR3 DNA reads TGTGCCATCAGCGACCAGGCGGTGAGCAATCAGCCCCAGCATTTT. Its translation: CAISDQAVSNQPQHF.

The chain employs TRBV5-4 and TRBJ1-5; D not certain. Trimming cost V 3 bases and J 7 bases, with 14 bases left between them. CDR1 and CDR2 from the germline V gene are SGHNT and YYREEE (reference sequence). The CDR3 is 14 amino acids. Here the CDR3 reads CASSSFGARQPQHF. CDR3 coding DNA: TGTGCCAGCAGCTCGTTCGGCGCAAGGCAGCCCCAGCATTTT.

The J gene is TRBJ2-7, the V gene TRBV9; TRBD1 agrees at 7 bases. With 4 bases clipped from V and 6 bases from J, the junction kept 7 bases outside the gene matches. Germline-derived CDR1 and CDR2 are SGDLS and YYNGEE. This CDR3 region has 13 residues. The CDR3 DNA sequence: TGTGCCAGCAGCCAAGCCCACAGGGGCGAGCAGTACTTC. Its translation: CASSQAHRGEQYF.